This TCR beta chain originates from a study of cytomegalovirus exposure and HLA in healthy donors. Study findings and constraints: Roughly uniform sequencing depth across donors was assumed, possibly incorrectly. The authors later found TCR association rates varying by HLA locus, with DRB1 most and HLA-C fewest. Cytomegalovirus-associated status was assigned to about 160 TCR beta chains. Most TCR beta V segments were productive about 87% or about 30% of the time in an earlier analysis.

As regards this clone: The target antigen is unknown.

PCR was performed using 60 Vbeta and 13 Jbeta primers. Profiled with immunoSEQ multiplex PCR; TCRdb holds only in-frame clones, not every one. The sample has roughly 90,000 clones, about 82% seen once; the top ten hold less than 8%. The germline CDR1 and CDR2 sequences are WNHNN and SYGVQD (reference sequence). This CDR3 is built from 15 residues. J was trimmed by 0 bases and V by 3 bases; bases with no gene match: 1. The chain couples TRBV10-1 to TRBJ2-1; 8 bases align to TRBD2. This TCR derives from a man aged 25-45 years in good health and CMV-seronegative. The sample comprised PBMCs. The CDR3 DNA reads TGCGCCAGCAGTGACAGCGGGAGCTCCTACAATGAGCAGTTCTTC. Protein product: CASSDSGSSYNEQFF.